This T cell receptor (beta chain) derives from a study of blood T cell repertoires in COVID-19. For the study at large: T cells, B-cell-depleted T cells, or PBMCs supplied cDNA or gDNA.

In the original analysis: For nucleated cells, counts were estimated from reference gene primer amplification. Method: immunoSEQ multiplex PCR; TCRdb's copy keeps in-frame clones and lacks some. The V and J calls and the clone size are those of that table, but D and trimming were determined from the DNA. The sample has 200,000 to 250,000 clones, around 85% seen once; the top ten hold roughly 2.2%. Between the trimmed V and J ends, which lost 1 base and 1 base, there was a span of 10 bases. The CDR3 is 15 residues long. The germline gives CDR1 LGHDT, CDR2 YNNKEL (reference sequence). The sequence came from a woman in her sixties or seventies with COVID-19, enrolled during active disease. The sample taken for sequencing was peripheral blood. The V gene is TRBV3-1 (or the pseudogene TRBV3-2), the J gene TRBJ2-5; D is uncertain. CDR3 nucleotide sequence: TGTGCCAGCAGCCAAGCGTGGGCATTCCAAGAGACCCAGTACTTC. It encodes CASSQAWAFQETQYF.